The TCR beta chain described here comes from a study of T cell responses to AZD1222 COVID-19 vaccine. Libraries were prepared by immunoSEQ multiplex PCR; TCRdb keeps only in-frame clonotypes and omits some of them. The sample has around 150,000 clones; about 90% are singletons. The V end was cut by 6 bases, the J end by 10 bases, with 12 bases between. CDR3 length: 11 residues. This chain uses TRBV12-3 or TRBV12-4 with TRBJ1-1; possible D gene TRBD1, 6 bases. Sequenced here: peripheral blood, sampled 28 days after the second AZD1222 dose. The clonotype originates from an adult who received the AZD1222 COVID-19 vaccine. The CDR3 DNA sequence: TGTGCCAGCAGCCTAGGGGGGGGAGCTTTCTTT. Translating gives CASSLGGGAFF.